The 3 T cell receptor beta chains in this list originate from one sample, sequenced in a study of blood T cells in healthy people across ages. The use of a sample-barcoded 5' primer and a J-beta primer mix characterized a second PCR of 7 to 11 cycles. TCRdb analysed the 5' RACE reads with MiXCR anew, one entry per CDR3 protein. The repertoire holds about 1.8 million distinct CDR3 sequences, with around 48% as singletons. The sequenced sample consisted of blood. The receptor set was obtained from a woman aged 40 to 49 in good health.

With regard to this clonotype: One junction end does not reproduce the germline sequence, and a read error may be involved. The chain has TRBV2 and TRBJ2-4, with D perhaps being TRBD1 or TRBD2 (5 bases each). Germline V gene sequence: CDR1 SNHLY, CDR2 FYNNEI. The length of the CDR3 is 15 residues. CDR3 amino acids: CASSQDNLAKNVQYF. DNA for the CDR3: TGTGCCAGCAGTCAGGACAATCTAGCCAAAAACGTTCAGTACTTC.

V gene TRBV6-6 combines with J gene TRBJ1-5; 11 nucleotides align to TRBD1. This CDR3 region has 14 residues. After removal of 11 bases from V and 6 bases from J, the junction contained 9 bases not matched to a gene. From germline, CDR1 is MNHNY and CDR2 SVGAGI (reference sequence). The CDR3 region has the DNA TGTGCCGCGCGGGACAGGGGGAATGGTCAGCCCCAGCATTTT. Residues: CAARDRGNGQPQHF.

This clonotype was seen only once. The rearrangement links TRBV7-8 to TRBJ1-1; D may be TRBD1 (5 bases). V gave up 4 bases and J gave up 2 bases, with 17 bases separating them. Germline V gene data show CDR1 as SGHVS and CDR2 as FQNEAQ. This CDR3 region has 16 residues. CDR3 sequence reads: CASSWGVGEVNTEAFF. The CDR3 DNA sequence: TGTGCCAGCAGCTGGGGCGTTGGGGAGGTTAACACTGAAGCTTTCTTT.